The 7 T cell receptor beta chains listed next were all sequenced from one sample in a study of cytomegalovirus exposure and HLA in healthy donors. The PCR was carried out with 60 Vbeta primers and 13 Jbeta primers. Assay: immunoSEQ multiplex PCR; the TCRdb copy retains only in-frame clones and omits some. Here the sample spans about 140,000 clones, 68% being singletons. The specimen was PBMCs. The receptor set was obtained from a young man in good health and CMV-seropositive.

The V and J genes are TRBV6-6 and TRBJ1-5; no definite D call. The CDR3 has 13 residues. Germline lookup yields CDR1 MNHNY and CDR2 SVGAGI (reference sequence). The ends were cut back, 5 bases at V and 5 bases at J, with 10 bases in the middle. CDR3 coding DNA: TGTGCCAGCAGTGAGGGTTCACATCAGCCCCAGCATTTT. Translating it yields CASSEGSHQPQHF.

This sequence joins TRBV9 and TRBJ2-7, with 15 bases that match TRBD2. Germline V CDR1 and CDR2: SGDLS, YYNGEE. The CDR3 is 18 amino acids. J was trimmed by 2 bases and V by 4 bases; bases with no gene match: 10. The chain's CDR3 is CASSLSPGLAGGTYEQYF. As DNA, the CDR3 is TGTGCCAGCAGCCTTTCTCCGGGACTAGCGGGGGGAACCTACGAGCAGTACTTC.

CDR3 amino acids: CASSPTGAAYEQYF. CDR3 DNA sequence: TGTGCCAGCAGTCCGACAGGGGCGGCCTACGAGCAGTACTTC. The chain carries TRBV28 and TRBJ2-7, with 8 bases lining up with TRBD1. Germline V gives CDR1 MDHEN, CDR2 SYDVKM. Losses at the gene ends were 5 bases for V and 2 bases for J; bases not matched to a gene: 5. This CDR3 is built from 14 residues.

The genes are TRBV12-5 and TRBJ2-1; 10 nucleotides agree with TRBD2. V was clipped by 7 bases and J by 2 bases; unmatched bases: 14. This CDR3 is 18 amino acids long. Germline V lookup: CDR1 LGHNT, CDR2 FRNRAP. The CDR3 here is CASVRGAGGPGTYNEQFF. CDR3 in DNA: TGTGCTAGTGTCCGGGGAGCGGGAGGGCCCGGAACCTACAATGAGCAGTTCTTC.

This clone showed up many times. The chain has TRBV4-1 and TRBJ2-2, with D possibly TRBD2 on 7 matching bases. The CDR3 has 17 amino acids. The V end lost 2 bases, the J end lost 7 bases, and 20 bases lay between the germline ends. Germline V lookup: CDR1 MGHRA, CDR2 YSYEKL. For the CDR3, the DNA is TGCGCCAGCAGCCAAAACGCCCCCGGACTAGGGGGCGGGGAGCTGTTTTTT. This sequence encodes CASSQNAPGLGGGELFF.

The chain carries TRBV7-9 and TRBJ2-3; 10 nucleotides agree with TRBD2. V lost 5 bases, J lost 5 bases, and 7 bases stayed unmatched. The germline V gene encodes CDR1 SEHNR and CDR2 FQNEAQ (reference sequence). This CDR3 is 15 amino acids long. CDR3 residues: CASSPRASGRDTQYF. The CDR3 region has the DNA TGTGCCAGCAGCCCACGGGCTAGCGGGAGAGATACGCAGTATTTT.

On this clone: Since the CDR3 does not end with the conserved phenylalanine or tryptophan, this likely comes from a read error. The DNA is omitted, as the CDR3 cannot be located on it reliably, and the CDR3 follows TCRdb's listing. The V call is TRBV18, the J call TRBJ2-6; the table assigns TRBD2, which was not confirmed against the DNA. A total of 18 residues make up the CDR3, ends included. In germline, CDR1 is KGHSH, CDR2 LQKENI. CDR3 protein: CASSPTHPGLAGEGSAGL.